In this sample, the clone carrying this TCR beta chain turned up once. This sample was taken from a study of shared clonotypes between healthy human individuals. Selected positively for CCR7 and CD45RO-negative, naive CD8 cells excluded terminally differentiated effector memory CD45RA+ cells. Sequencing used immunoSEQ multiplex PCR; TCRdb keeps in-frame clones, though not all of them. The sample has over 2,000,000 clones; around 95% are singletons. CDR1 MNHEY and CDR2 SVGAGI come from the germline V gene. V was shortened by 5 bases and J by 5 bases, with 15 bases between the two germline ends. CDR3 size: 14 residues.

The TCR sequence derives from a man younger than 30 in good health. Some clones in this sample may be carry-over from other donors' samples. Sequenced material: naive CD8+ T cells from PBMCs. The chain has TRBV6-5 and TRBJ2-5, with a weak D call TRBD2 (5 bases). In DNA form, the CDR3 reads TGTGCCAGCAGTCCGAGGGATTTGTGGGAGACCCAGTACTTC. Translating gives CASSPRDLWETQYF.